This T cell receptor (beta chain) was observed in a study of human T cells and chemical hapten exposure. The overall study: Diagnoses of alopecia areata, totalis or universalis occurred in mostly female patients.

Time point in this sample: patch test 2, 6 weeks after DPC sensitization. Treatment indicated: therapeutic diphenylcyclopropenone sensitization with weekly scalp DPC. TCRdb reprocessed the RACE reads via MiXCR and lists one record per CDR3 protein. The table has some 100,000 distinct CDR3 sequences, roughly 9% seen once. The table lists this clonotype with a few counts. Germline V lookup: CDR1 SGHVS, CDR2 FQNEAQ. This CDR3 contains 13 residues. With 1 base removed from V and 9 bases from J, the gap between germline ends came to 12 bases. The receptor was isolated from a woman aged 40 to 50 with alopecia areata. Some clones in this sample may be carry-over from other donors' samples. The V and J genes are TRBV7-8 and TRBJ1-2; a possible D gene is TRBD1 (5 bases). This specimen was whole blood, taken in connection with sensitization to the hapten diphenylcyclopropenone (DPC). The CDR3: CASSLGGLWSYTF. The DNA of the CDR3 is TGTGCCAGCAGCTTAGGGGGACTTTGGAGCTACACCTTC.